This T cell receptor beta chain appears in the sequencing data of a study of T cell repertoires in cytomegalovirus infection. Study details: A matching HLA type, together with CMV infection, was signaled by public TCR beta signatures.

Study-level findings and limits: CMV-specific TCR beta clonotypes restricted by HLA-C dominated the ex vivo response.

As to this clonotype: Its specificity is unknown.

TCRdb reprocessed the reads with MiXCR, giving one entry per CDR3 protein. The sample consists of roughly 990,000 distinct CDR3 sequences, approximately 32% of them appearing once. The specimen was cultured CD8+ T cells from PBMCs, collected from culture after CMV antigen stimulation. This clonotype was obtained from a human donor in good health (CMV status not recorded). Some clones in this sample may be carry-over from other donors' samples.

CDR3 DNA sequence: TGTGCCAGCAGCCGATGGGACAGAACCTCTGGAAACACCATATATTTT. Encoded protein: CASSRWDRTSGNTIYF. The chain is built from TRBV11-2 and TRBJ1-3, with TRBD1 matching over 7 bases. V was clipped by 5 bases and J by 0 bases; unmatched bases: 7. The CDR3 spans 16 residues. Germline V gene sequence: CDR1 SGHAT, CDR2 FQNNGV.